This T cell receptor beta chain originates from a study of T cells in Graves' hyperthyroidism and ophthalmopathy. Study-wide points: Blood also showed most of the thyroid clonotypes that were expanded above 0.001. Ophthalmopathy stood apart from stable hyperthyroidism in a 13 V-J model.

This clonotype was observed many times. Its antigen remains unknown. CDR3 size: 14 residues. Germline CDR1 is SGHAT and CDR2 is FQNNGV. Deletions cut 1 base from V and 2 bases from J, with 8 bases between. At least 3 on the Clinical Activity Score was recorded for ophthalmopathy patients, who also had NOSPECS grade at least 4 and duration under 3 months. 8.5 to 10 ml of fresh peripheral blood supplied the PBMCs. The investigators amplified TCR beta CDR3 regions from RNA transcripts. When the TCR CDR3 underwent first-round RT-PCR, the HTBI primer set was used. Each CDR3 protein gets one entry after TCRdb re-called the multiplex PCR reads with MiXCR. The sample holds around 400,000 distinct CDR3 sequences, approximately 16% seen once.

The TCR comes from a woman aged 55-69 years with Graves' ophthalmopathy. Sequencing input: blood. V is TRBV11-2 and J is TRBJ1-1; no reliable D call. The CDR3 loop is CASSLGAVNTEAFF. In nucleotides, the CDR3 is TGTGCCAGCAGCTTAGGGGCAGTTAACACTGAAGCTTTCTTT.